These T cell receptor beta chains were read from a single sample in a study of T-cell memory formation after mild COVID-19. One entry per CDR3 protein, called by TCRdb with MiXCR from the 5' RACE reads. The data contain about 400,000 distinct CDR3 sequences, around a quarter of them seen just once; the ten biggest clones take up about an eighth. Input material: PBMCs or a T cell subset sorted from them (not recorded which). The source of these receptors is an adult woman who had mild COVID-19 (a few samples of this study predate the infection). Cell type and time point are not known. Both conserved end residues are part of each CDR3. D genes are given only for firm matches. Not all rows give a size; the values are once, few, many and, for expanded clones, a class.

d_call	v_call	clone_size	j_call	cdr3_nt	cdr3_aa
TRBD1	TRBV7-8	few	TRBJ1-5	TGTGCCAGCAGCCCCTATGGGGGACAGGGGGTCAATCAGCCCCAGCATTTT	CASSPYGGQGVNQPQHF
-	TRBV20-1	-	TRBJ1-6	TGCAGTGCTAGAGGCCCCGGGGGTTCACCCCTCCACTTT	CSARGPGGSPLHF
-	TRBV7-6	-	TRBJ2-5	TGTGCCAGCAGCTTTGGGTCGGAGACCCAGTACTTC	CASSFGSETQYF
TRBD2	TRBV20-1	few	TRBJ2-3	TGCAGTGCTCAGCGGGGGGCCTCAGATACGCAGTATTTT	CSAQRGASDTQYF
-	TRBV24-1	few	TRBJ2-7	TGTGCCACCAGTGATTCCGAAGGACTTTCCTACGAGCAGTACTTC	CATSDSEGLSYEQYF
-	TRBV7-2	-	TRBJ2-1	TGTGCCAGCAGCCGCGCGACCGCACACGGGGAGCAGTTCTTC	CASSRATAHGEQFF
-	TRBV5-1	-	TRBJ2-2	TGCGCCAGCAGCCCCGGCCCTGCGGGGACGAACACCGGGGAGCTGTTTTTT	CASSPGPAGTNTGELFF
-	TRBV4-1	-	TRBJ1-3	TGCGCCAGCAGCCAAGAAGGCCCTCGGAGTAGCGTGGACACCATATATTTT	CASSQEGPRSSVDTIYF
TRBD1	TRBV4-2	-	TRBJ2-2	TGTGCCAGCAGCCAAGATCTTGTCCGGGACAGCCCGAACACCGGGGAGCTGTTTTTT	CASSQDLVRDSPNTGELFF
-	TRBV10-3	-	TRBJ1-6	TGTGCCATCAGTGGTACCAATTCACCCCTCCACTTT	CAISGTNSPLHF
-	TRBV20-1	-	TRBJ1-2	TGCAGTGCTAGGGACCTTTACTATGGCTACACCTTC	CSARDLYYGYTF
-	TRBV19	-	TRBJ1-1	TGTGCCAGTAATCAAGGGGGGATGAACACTGAAGCTTTCTTT	CASNQGGMNTEAFF
-	TRBV12-3/TRBV12-4	-	TRBJ1-5	TGTGCCAGCAGTTTGGGTGAGTCCCAGCATTTT	CASSLGESQHF
TRBD1	TRBV9	few	TRBJ1-2	TGTGCCAGCAGGGGGTTGGGACAGAACTATGGCTACACCTTC	CASRGLGQNYGYTF
TRBD2	TRBV6-6	few	TRBJ2-3	TGTGCCAGCAGTAAACGAGCGGGGGAAGATACGCAGTATTTT	CASSKRAGEDTQYF
-	TRBV24-1	-	TRBJ2-6	TGTGCCACCAGTGAGCGAACAGGTTCTGGGGCCAACGTCCTGACTTTC	CATSERTGSGANVLTF
TRBD2	TRBV7-9	-	TRBJ2-7	TGTGCCAGCAGCTTAACGATGACTAGCCCTGACGAGCAGTACTTC	CASSLTMTSPDEQYF
-	TRBV3-1	-	TRBJ2-3	TGTGCCAGCAGCCCAAGGACGGGTGGGGGTACGCAGTATTTT	CASSPRTGGGTQYF
TRBD2	TRBV7-6	-	TRBJ2-2	TGTGCCAGCAGCTTAGGAGGAAGCGGGGGGGACACCGGGGAGCTGTTTTTT	CASSLGGSGGDTGELFF
-	TRBV9	few	TRBJ1-6	TGTGCCAGCAGCGTAGCCGGTACAAATAATTCACCCCTCCACTTT	CASSVAGTNNSPLHF
TRBD1	TRBV6-6	-	TRBJ1-2	TGTGCCAGCAGCAAGACAGGGGGCGGATCCCTTTATGGCTACACCTTC	CASSKTGGGSLYGYTF
TRBD1	TRBV9	once	TRBJ2-7	TGTGCCAGCAGCGTCGCCGGGACAGGGAACGAGCAGTACTTC	CASSVAGTGNEQYF
-	TRBV3-1	once	TRBJ1-6	TGTGCCAGCAGCCTCCAGGTGGGGGGGCTGAGATCACCCCTCCACTTT	CASSLQVGGLRSPLHF
-	TRBV4-1	-	TRBJ2-4	TGCGCCAGCAGCCAAGAAGGAGGGAAAAACATTCAGTACTTC	CASSQEGGKNIQYF
-	TRBV15	few	TRBJ1-1	TGTGCCACCAGCAGAGATCGAGTCGTTGAAGCTTTCTTT	CATSRDRVVEAFF
TRBD2	TRBV7-2	-	TRBJ2-7	TGTGCCAGCATCCTAGGAGCGGGAACCTCCTACAATGAGCAGTACTTC	CASILGAGTSYNEQYF
TRBD1	TRBV18	-	TRBJ1-1	TGTGCCAGCTCACCATCCACAGGGGGAAGTTGGACTGAAGCTTTCTTT	CASSPSTGGSWTEAFF
TRBD2	TRBV3-1	few	TRBJ2-1	TGTGCCAGCAGCCCCCCCGGCGGGAGAACTGGGAATGAGCAGTTCTTC	CASSPPGGRTGNEQFF
-	TRBV4-3	-	TRBJ2-3	TGCGCCAGCAGCCATTTGGGAGTCGGAGAAGATACGCAGTATTTT	CASSHLGVGEDTQYF
-	TRBV2	-	TRBJ1-5	TGTGCCAGCAGCTTCCGGGTGGACCTCTTTAATCAGCCCCAGCATTTT	CASSFRVDLFNQPQHF
TRBD1	TRBV5-4	-	TRBJ2-2	TGTGCCAGCAGCCCGAGACAGGGGCTGGCCGGGGAGCTGTTTTTT	CASSPRQGLAGELFF
-	TRBV20-1	-	TRBJ2-5	TGCAGTGCTAAACTATTAGAGACCCAGTACTTC	CSAKLLETQYF
-	TRBV2	-	TRBJ2-4	TGTGCCAGCAGTGGGGTCGCAGGGCTACGGAAGTACTTC	CASSGVAGLRKYF
-	TRBV5-1	once	TRBJ1-6	TGCGCCAGCAGCTTGTTACAGCCGGATTCACCCCTCCACTTT	CASSLLQPDSPLHF
-	TRBV12-3/TRBV12-4	-	TRBJ1-1	TGTGCCAGCGGTTACCAGTTCGGGCGTGGCACTGAAGCTTTCTTT	CASGYQFGRGTEAFF
-	TRBV7-8	few	TRBJ2-1	TGTGCCAGCAGCTTCGGGGACCCCCACAATGAGCAGTTCTTC	CASSFGDPHNEQFF
TRBD2	TRBV7-6	few	TRBJ2-1	TGTGCCAGCAGCATGACTAGCGGGAGGGCGGGTTATAATGAGCAGTTCTTC	CASSMTSGRAGYNEQFF
TRBD1	TRBV5-1	-	TRBJ1-5	TGCGCCAGCAGCTTGGGTGGACAGGGCGCCAATCAGCCCCAGCATTTT	CASSLGGQGANQPQHF
-	TRBV29-1	few	TRBJ2-7	TGCAGCGTTAGGTTCGGGGATTCTTACGAGCAGTACTTC	CSVRFGDSYEQYF
TRBD2	TRBV19	-	TRBJ2-7	TGTGCCAGTAGGAGGGCGGGAGGGCCCTACGAGCAGTACTTC	CASRRAGGPYEQYF
TRBD2	TRBV4-3	-	TRBJ2-1	TGCGCCAGCAGCCAAATATCGACTAGCGGATACTACAATGAGCAGTTCTTC	CASSQISTSGYYNEQFF
TRBD1	TRBV6-1	-	TRBJ2-2	TGTGCCAGCAGTACCCCCGGGACAGCTTCGAACACCGGGGAGCTGTTTTTT	CASSTPGTASNTGELFF
-	TRBV7-9	-	TRBJ2-1	TGTGCCAGCAGCCACACAGGGTCTCGGGACAATGAGCAGTTCTTC	CASSHTGSRDNEQFF
TRBD2	TRBV20-1	-	TRBJ2-2	TGCAGTGCTTCTAGCGGGGGGCCAAACGGGGAGCTGTTTTTT	CSASSGGPNGELFF
TRBD1	TRBV5-5	few	TRBJ2-2	TGTGCCAGCAGCTTGGCCACCGGGACAGTGACCGGGGAGCTGTTTTTT	CASSLATGTVTGELFF
TRBD1	TRBV12-3/TRBV12-4	-	TRBJ2-2	TGTGCCAGCAGTCCTGGGACAGTCCTTCGCGGGGAGCTGTTTTTT	CASSPGTVLRGELFF
-	TRBV21-1	-	TRBJ1-5	TGTGCCAGCAGCCCTAGTCCCGGGACAGGGTGCGGTCAGCCCCAGCATTTT	CASSPSPGTGCGQPQHF
-	TRBV11-2	few	TRBJ2-7	TGTGCCAGCAGCTTAGATCGTTGGCAGGGCCCCTACGAGCAGTACTTC	CASSLDRWQGPYEQYF
TRBD1	TRBV12-3/TRBV12-4	-	TRBJ1-2	TGTGCCAGCAGGGAGACAGGGGACTATGGCTACACCTTC	CASRETGDYGYTF